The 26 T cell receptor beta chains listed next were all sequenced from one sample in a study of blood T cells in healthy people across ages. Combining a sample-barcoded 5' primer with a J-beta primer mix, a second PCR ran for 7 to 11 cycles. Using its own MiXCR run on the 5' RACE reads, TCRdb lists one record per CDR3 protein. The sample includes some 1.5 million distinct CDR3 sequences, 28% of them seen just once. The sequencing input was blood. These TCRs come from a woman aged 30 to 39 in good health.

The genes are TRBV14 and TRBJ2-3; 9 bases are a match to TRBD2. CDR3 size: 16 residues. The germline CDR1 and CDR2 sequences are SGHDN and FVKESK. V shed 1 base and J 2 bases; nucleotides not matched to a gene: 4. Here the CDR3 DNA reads TGTGCCAGCAGCCAAGCGCTAGCGGGGTTCACAGATACGCAGTATTTT. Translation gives CASSQALAGFTDTQYF.

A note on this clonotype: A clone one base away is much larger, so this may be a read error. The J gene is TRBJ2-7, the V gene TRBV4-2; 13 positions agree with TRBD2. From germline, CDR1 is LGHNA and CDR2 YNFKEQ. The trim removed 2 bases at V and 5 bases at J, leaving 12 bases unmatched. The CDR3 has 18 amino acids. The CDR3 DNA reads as TGTGCCAGCAGCCAATTACTAGCGGGGGGGCTACGGTATGACGAGCAGTACTTC. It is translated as CASSQLLAGGLRYDEQYF.

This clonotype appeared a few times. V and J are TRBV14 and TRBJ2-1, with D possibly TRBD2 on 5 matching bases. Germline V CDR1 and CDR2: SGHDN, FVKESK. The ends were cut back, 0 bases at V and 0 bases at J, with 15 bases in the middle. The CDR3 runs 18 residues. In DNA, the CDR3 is TGTGCCAGCAGCCAAGATTGGGGAGCGCCTAACTCCTACAATGAGCAGTTCTTC. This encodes CASSQDWGAPNSYNEQFF.

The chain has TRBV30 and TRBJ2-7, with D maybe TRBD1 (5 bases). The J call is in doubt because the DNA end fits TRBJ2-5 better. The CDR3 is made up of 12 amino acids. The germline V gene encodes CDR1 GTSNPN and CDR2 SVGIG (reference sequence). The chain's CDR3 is CAWSVQAETQYF. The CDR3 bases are TGTGCCTGGAGTGTACAGGCGGAGACCCAGTACTTC.

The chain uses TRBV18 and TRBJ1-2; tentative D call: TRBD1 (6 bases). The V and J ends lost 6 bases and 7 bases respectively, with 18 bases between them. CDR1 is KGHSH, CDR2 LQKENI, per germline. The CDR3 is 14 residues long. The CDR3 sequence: CASSPVGQTAGYTF. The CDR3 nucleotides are TGTGCCAGCTCGCCAGTCGGACAGACGGCTGGCTACACCTTC.

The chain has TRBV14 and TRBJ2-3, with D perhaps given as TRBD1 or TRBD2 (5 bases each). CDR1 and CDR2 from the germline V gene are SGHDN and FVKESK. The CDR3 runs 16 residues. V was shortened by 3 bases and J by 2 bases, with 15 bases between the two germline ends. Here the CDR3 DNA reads TGTGCCAGCAGCCAGATCCAAGTGGGGGTCACAGATACGCAGTATTTT. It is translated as CASSQIQVGVTDTQYF.

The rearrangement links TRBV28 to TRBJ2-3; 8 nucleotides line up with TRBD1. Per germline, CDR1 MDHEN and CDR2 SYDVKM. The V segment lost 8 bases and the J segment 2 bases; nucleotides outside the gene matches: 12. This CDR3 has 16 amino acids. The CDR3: CASCYVGTGITDTQYF. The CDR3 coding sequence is TGTGCCAGCTGCTACGTCGGGACAGGAATCACAGATACGCAGTATTTT.

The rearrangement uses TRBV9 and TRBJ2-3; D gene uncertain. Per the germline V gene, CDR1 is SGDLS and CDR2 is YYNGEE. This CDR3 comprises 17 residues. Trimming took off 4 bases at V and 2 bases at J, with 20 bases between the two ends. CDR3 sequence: CASSPARHPSDTDTQYF. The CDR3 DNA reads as TGTGCCAGCAGCCCCGCGAGGCACCCGTCTGACACAGATACGCAGTATTTT.

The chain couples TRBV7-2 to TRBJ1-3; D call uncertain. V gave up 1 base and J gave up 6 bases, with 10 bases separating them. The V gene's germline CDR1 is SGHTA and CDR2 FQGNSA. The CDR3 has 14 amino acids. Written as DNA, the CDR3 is TGTGCCAGCAGCTTAGGGCTATTCGAAAACACCATATATTTT. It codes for CASSLGLFENTIYF. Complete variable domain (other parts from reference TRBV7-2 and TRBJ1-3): GAGVSQSPSNKVTEKGKDVELRCDPISGHTALYWYRQSLGQGLEFLIYFQGNSAPDKSGLPSDRFSAERTGGSVSTLTIQRTQQEDSAVYLCASSLGLFENTIYFGEGSWLTVV.

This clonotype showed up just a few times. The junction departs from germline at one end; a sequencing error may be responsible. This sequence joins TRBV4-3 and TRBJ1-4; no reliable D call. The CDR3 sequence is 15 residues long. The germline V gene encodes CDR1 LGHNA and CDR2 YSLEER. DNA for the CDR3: TGCGCCAACAGCCAAGATCTCCGGGGAGATGAAAAACTGTTTTTT. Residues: CANSQDLRGDEKLFF.

The CDR3 here is CASSQAGQSYNEQFF. In nucleotides, the CDR3 is TGTGCCAGCAGCCAGGCAGGCCAGTCCTACAATGAGCAGTTCTTC. The chain links TRBV14 to TRBJ2-1; D is uncertain. The V end lost 3 bases, the J end lost 1 base, and 10 bases lay between the germline ends. CDR3 length: 15 amino acids. The V gene's germline CDR1 is SGHDN and CDR2 FVKESK.

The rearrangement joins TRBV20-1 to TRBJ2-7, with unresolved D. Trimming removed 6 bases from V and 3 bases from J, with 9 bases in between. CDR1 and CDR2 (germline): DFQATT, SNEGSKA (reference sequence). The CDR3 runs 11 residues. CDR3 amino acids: CSATRSYEQYF. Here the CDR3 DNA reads TGCAGTGCCACCAGAAGCTACGAGCAGTACTTC.

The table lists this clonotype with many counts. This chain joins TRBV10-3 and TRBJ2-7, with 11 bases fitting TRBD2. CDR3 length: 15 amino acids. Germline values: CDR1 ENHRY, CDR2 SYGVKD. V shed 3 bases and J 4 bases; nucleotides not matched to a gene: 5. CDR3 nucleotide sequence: TGTGCCATCAGTGAACTAGCGGGGGCCGGTTACGAGCAGTACTTC. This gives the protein CAISELAGAGYEQYF.

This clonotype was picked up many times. The CDR3 nucleotides read TGTGCCAGCAGCCTCAGCCGCACAACCTACGAGCAGTACTTC. Its translation: CASSLSRTTYEQYF. The rearrangement links TRBV7-2 to TRBJ2-7; D remains ambiguous. In germline, CDR1 is SGHTA, CDR2 FQGNSA. Trimming stripped 5 bases from V and 2 bases from J, with 13 bases between. CDR3 length: 14 residues.

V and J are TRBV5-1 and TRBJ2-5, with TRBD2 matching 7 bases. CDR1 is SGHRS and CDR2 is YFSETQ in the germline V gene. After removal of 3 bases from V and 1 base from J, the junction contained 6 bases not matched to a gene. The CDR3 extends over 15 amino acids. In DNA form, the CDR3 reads TGCGCCAGCAGCTCGGGAAGCGGGGCCCAAGAGACCCAGTACTTC. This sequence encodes CASSSGSGAQETQYF.

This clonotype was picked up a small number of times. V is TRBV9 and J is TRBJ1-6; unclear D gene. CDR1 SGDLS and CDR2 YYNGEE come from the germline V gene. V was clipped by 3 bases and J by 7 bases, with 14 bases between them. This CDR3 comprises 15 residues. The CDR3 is CASSESWTVNSPLHF. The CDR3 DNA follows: TGTGCCAGCAGCGAGAGTTGGACCGTAAATTCACCCCTCCACTTT.

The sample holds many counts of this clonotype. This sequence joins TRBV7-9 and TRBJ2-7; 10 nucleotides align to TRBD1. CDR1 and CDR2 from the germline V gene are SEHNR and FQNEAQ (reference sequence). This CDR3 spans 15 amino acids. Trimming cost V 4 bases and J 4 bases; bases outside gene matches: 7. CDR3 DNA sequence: TGTGCCAGCAGCTGGGGTCGGGACAGGGGATACGAGCAGTACTTC. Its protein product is CASSWGRDRGYEQYF.

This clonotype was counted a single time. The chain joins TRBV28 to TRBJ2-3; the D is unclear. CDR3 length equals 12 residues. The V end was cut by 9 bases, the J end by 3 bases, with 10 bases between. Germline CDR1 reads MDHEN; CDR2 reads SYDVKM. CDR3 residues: CASHPGTDTQYF. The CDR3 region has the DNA TGTGCCAGTCACCCTGGGACAGATACGCAGTATTTT. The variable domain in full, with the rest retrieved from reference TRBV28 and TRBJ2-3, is DVKVTQSSRYLVKRTGEKVFLECVQDMDHENMFWYRQDPGLGLRLIYFSYDVKMKEKGDIPEGYSVSREKKERFSLILESASTNQTSMYLCASHPGTDTQYFGPGTRLTVL.

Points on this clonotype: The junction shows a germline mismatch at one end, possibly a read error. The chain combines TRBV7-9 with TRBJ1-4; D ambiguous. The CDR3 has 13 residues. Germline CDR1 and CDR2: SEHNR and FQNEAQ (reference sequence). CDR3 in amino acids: CASSFGDNEKRFF. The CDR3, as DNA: TGTGCCAGCAGCTTTGGTGATAATGAAAAACGGTTTTTT.

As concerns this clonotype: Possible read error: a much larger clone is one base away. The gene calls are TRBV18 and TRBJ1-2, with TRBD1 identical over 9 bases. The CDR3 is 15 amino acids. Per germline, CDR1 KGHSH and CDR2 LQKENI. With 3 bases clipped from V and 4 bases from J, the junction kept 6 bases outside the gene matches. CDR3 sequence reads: CASSPGQGPGYGYTF. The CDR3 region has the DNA TGTGCCAGCTCACCCGGACAGGGGCCTGGCTATGGCTACACCTTC.

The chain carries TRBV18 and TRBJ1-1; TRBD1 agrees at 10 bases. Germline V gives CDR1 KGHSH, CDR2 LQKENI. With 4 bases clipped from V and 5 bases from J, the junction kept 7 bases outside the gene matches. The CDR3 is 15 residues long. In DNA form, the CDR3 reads TGTGCCAGCTCACGACAGGGGGCTGAATGGACTGAAGCTTTCTTT. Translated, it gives CASSRQGAEWTEAFF. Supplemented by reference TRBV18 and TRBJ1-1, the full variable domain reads NAGVMQNPRHLVRRRGQEARLRCSPMKGHSHVYWYRQLPEEGLKFMVYLQKENIIDESGMPKERFSAEFPKEGPSILRIQQVVRGDSAAYFCASSRQGAEWTEAFFGQGTRLTVV.

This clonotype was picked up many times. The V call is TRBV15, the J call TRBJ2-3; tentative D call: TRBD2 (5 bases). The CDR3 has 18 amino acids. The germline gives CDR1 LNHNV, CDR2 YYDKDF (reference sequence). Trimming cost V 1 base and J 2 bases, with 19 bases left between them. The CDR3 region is CATSRVHPGLSVTDTQYF. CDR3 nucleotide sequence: TGTGCCACCAGCAGAGTTCACCCCGGACTGTCTGTCACAGATACGCAGTATTTT.

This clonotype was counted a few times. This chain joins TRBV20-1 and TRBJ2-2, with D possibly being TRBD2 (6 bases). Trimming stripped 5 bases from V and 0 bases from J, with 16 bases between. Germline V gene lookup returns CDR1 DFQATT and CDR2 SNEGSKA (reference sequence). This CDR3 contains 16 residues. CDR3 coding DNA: TGCAGTGCTGAGAAGTTGGAGGGAGCGAACACCGGGGAGCTGTTTTTT. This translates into CSAEKLEGANTGELFF.

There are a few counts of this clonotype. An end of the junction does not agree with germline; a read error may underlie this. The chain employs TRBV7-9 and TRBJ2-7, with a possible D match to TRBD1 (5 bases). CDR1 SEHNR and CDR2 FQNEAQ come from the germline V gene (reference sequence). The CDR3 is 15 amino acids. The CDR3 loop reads CAGSLPRGEDYEQYF. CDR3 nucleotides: TGTGCCGGCAGCCTACCTAGGGGTGAGGACTACGAGCAGTACTTC.

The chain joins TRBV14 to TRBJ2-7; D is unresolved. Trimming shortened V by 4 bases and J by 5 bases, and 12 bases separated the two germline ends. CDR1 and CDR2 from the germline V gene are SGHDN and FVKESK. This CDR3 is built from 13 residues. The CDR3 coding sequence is TGTGCCAGCAGCCCATCAGCGAGGAACGAGCAGTACTTC. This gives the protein CASSPSARNEQYF.

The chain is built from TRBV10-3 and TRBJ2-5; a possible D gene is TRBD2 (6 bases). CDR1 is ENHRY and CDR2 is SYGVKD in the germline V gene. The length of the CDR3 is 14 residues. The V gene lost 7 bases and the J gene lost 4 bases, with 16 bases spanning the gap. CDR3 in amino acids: CAINVKGGIETQYF. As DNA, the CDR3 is TGTGCCATCAATGTGAAAGGCGGGATAGAGACCCAGTACTTC.